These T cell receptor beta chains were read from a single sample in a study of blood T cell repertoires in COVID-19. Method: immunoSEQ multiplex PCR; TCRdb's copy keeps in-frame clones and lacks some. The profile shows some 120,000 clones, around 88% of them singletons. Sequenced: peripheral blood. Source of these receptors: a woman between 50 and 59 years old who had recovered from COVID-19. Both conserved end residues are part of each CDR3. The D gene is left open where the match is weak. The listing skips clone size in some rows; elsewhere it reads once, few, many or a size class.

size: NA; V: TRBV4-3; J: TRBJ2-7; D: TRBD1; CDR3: CASSQGPVGQATYEQYF; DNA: TGCGCCAGCAGCCAGGGGCCGGTGGGACAGGCAACCTACGAGCAGTACTTC
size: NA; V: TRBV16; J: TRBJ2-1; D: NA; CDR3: CASSQHSLGVNEQFF; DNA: TGTGCCAGCAGCCAACACAGCCTAGGGGTCAATGAGCAGTTCTTC
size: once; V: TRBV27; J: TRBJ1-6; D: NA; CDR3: CASSLRGQVNNSPLHF; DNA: TGTGCCAGCAGTTTAAGAGGGCAAGTTAATAATTCACCCCTCCACTTT
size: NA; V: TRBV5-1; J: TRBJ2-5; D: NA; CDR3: CASSPRRREETQYF; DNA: TGCGCCAGCAGCCCACGACGGAGGGAAGAGACCCAGTACTTC
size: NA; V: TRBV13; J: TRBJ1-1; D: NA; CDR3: CASSLGGLNTEAFF; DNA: TGTGCCAGCAGCTTAGGGGGGCTGAACACTGAAGCTTTCTTT
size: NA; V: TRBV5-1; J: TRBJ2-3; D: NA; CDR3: CASTSQGLEDTQYF; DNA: TGCGCCAGCACGTCCCAGGGTCTTGAGGATACGCAGTATTTT
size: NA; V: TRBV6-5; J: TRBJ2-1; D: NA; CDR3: CASRTRWDSVNEQFF; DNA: TGTGCCAGCAGGACCCGTTGGGATAGCGTCAATGAGCAGTTCTTC
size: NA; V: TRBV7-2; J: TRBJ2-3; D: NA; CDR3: CASSFRAGSTDTQYF; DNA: TGTGCCAGCAGCTTTCGCGCGGGTAGCACAGATACGCAGTATTTT
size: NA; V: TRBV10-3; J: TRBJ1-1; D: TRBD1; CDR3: CAISATGSTEAFF; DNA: TGTGCCATCAGTGCGACAGGGTCCACTGAAGCTTTCTTT
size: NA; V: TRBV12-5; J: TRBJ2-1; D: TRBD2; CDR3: CASGLSSGSGNEQFF; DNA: TGTGCTAGTGGTTTAAGTAGCGGGAGTGGAAATGAGCAGTTCTTC
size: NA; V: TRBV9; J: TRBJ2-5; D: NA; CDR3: CASSPSDQETQYF; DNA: TGTGCCAGCAGCCCCTCGGACCAAGAGACCCAGTACTTC
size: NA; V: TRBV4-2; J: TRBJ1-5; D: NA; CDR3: CASSQDEGVGPQHF; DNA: TGTGCCAGCAGCCAAGATGAAGGGGTAGGGCCCCAGCATTTT
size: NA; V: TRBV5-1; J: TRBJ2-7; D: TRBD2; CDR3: CASSQGTSGSYEQYF; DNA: TGCGCCAGCAGCCAGGGGACTAGCGGATCCTACGAGCAGTACTTC